This T cell receptor (beta chain) was identified during a study of T cells in Graves' hyperthyroidism and ophthalmopathy. Patients aged 18 to 65 had newly diagnosed hyperthyroidism that had lasted under 2 months. This clonotype has just a few counts. Amplification of TCR beta CDR3 regions used RNA as the template. When the TCR CDR3 underwent first-round RT-PCR, the HTBI primer set was used. TCRdb reprocessed the multiplex PCR reads with MiXCR, giving one entry per CDR3 protein. The repertoire has fewer than 700,000 distinct CDR3 sequences, 15% to 20% of them found once; the top ten carry 3.8%. This CDR3 is built from 16 residues. Unmatched junction bases numbered 6, after V lost 7 bases and J lost 1 base. Germline V lookup: CDR1 MNHNS, CDR2 SASEGT.

Material: blood. The source of this sequence is a woman aged 25 to 39 with Graves' hyperthyroidism. The chain employs TRBV6-1 and TRBJ2-2; 10 nucleotides line up with TRBD2. CDR3 in DNA: TGTGCCAGCATACACAGCGGGAGGGGGAACACCGGGGAGCTGTTTTTT. Translated: CASIHSGRGNTGELFF.